Listed here are 22 T cell receptor beta chains from one sample, sequenced in a study of blood T cells in healthy people across ages. Combining a sample-barcoded 5' primer with a J-beta primer mix, a second PCR ran for about 7 to 12 cycles. TCRdb fed the 5' RACE reads into MiXCR, producing one record per CDR3 protein. The top ten clones hold approximately 20% of a sample with approximately 1,000,000 distinct CDR3 sequences, 35% to 55% of them seen once. Input material: blood. The receptors shown here come from an older woman in good health.

V is TRBV6-2 or TRBV6-3 and J is TRBJ2-7; TRBD1 agrees at 12 bases. CDR1 is MNHEY and CDR2 is SVGEGT in the germline V gene. CDR3 length: 15 amino acids. Unmatched junction bases numbered 8, after V lost 5 bases and J lost 6 bases. CDR3 DNA sequence: TGTGCCAGCAGTCTTCCGGGACAGGGGGCGAGCGAGCAGTACTTC. Translated: CASSLPGQGASEQYF.

This clonotype was seen a single time. V gene TRBV10-3 combines with J gene TRBJ1-1; TRBD1 agrees at 7 bases. The CDR3 is 14 amino acids. CDR1 ENHRY and CDR2 SYGVKD come from the germline V gene. Trimming removed 6 bases from V and 1 base from J; junction bases left unmatched: 5. CDR3 residues: CAIRETGSNTEAFF. Written as DNA, the CDR3 is TGTGCCATCAGAGAGACAGGGTCGAACACTGAAGCTTTCTTT.

This clonotype was picked up a small number of times. V gene TRBV28 combines with J gene TRBJ1-2; TRBD1 is a possible D gene (6 bases). CDR1 is MDHEN and CDR2 is SYDVKM in the germline V gene. Trimming left V 6 bases short and J 4 bases short, with 15 bases between. This CDR3 is built from 14 residues. CDR3 residues: CASSPMGHSYGYTF. The CDR3 nucleotides read TGTGCCAGCAGCCCCATGGGACACTCCTATGGCTACACCTTC.

This clonotype showed up many times. The chain combines TRBV29-1 with TRBJ2-5, with TRBD2 matching 10 bases. Trimming took 5 bases from V and 1 from J; bases not matched to a gene: 1. Germline lookup yields CDR1 SQVTM and CDR2 ANQGSEA. This CDR3 is 13 amino acids long. CDR3 nucleotide sequence: TGCAGCGTTAGGACTAGCGGCCAAGAGACCCAGTACTTC. It is translated as CSVRTSGQETQYF.

V is TRBV6-1 and J is TRBJ2-1, with 7 positions matching TRBD2. Germline V lookup: CDR1 MNHNS, CDR2 SASEGT. The length of the CDR3 is 16 residues. V trimming: 10 bases; J trimming: 0 bases; junction bases outside the gene matches: 12. The CDR3, as DNA: TGTGCCACCGGGGGGAGGGGCGAACGCTCCTACAATGAGCAGTTCTTC. Its translation is CATGGRGERSYNEQFF.

The CDR3 spells CSAGRRQGNQPQHF. The CDR3 DNA sequence: TGCAGTGCCGGCCGAAGACAGGGTAATCAGCCCCAGCATTTT. J is TRBJ1-5 and V is TRBV20-1; 7 nucleotides line up with TRBD1. The CDR3 contains 14 residues. Germline-derived CDR1 and CDR2 are DFQATT and SNEGSKA (reference sequence). V lost 6 bases, J lost 4 bases, and 9 bases stayed unmatched.

The chain links TRBV10-3 to TRBJ1-1, with D perhaps matching TRBD1 (6 bases). Trimming took 10 bases from V and 0 from J, leaving 12 bases between them. The CDR3 totals 13 residues. Germline assignment: CDR1 ENHRY and CDR2 SYGVKD. The CDR3 region has the DNA TGTGCCACTGAGGACAGCGTGAACACTGAAGCTTTCTTT. Its translation: CATEDSVNTEAFF.

The chain has TRBV10-3 and TRBJ2-3; TRBD1 agrees at 10 bases. With 10 bases clipped from V and 4 bases from J, the junction kept 8 bases outside the gene matches. Per germline, CDR1 ENHRY and CDR2 SYGVKD. The CDR3 covers 14 residues. The CDR3 spells CASGGQGGADTQYF. DNA for the CDR3: TGTGCCAGCGGTGGACAGGGGGGCGCAGATACGCAGTATTTT.

The chain uses TRBV6-5 and TRBJ2-7; TRBD2 matches at 12 bases. The CDR3 extends over 20 amino acids. The V gene's germline CDR1 is MNHEY and CDR2 SVGAGI. The V segment lost 0 bases and the J segment 3 bases; nucleotides outside the gene matches: 15. The CDR3 sequence is CASSYSTSGRAPNLYYEQYF. The CDR3, as DNA: TGTGCCAGCAGTTACTCGACTAGCGGGAGAGCCCCAAACCTCTACTACGAGCAGTACTTC.

The CDR3 protein is CASGGDYEQYF. CDR3 coding DNA: TGTGCCAGCGGGGGGGACTACGAGCAGTACTTC. The V call is TRBV6-5, the J call TRBJ2-5, with 7 nucleotides matching TRBD2. Matching the DNA end better, TRBJ2-7 makes the J call doubtful. CDR3 length: 11 residues. Germline V gives CDR1 MNHEY, CDR2 SVGAGI.

This clonotype has a single count. The chain recombines TRBV6-1 with TRBJ1-1; a weak D match, TRBD1 (5 bases). Germline-derived CDR1 and CDR2 are MNHNS and SASEGT. Trimming removed 2 bases at V and 6 bases at J, with 13 bases between. This CDR3 has 14 amino acids. CDR3 residues: CASSERIGGAEAFF. The CDR3 nucleotides are TGTGCCAGCAGTGAAAGGATCGGAGGGGCTGAAGCTTTCTTT.

This rearrangement joins TRBV20-1 to TRBJ1-1, with a tentative D call TRBD1 (5 bases). The CDR3 loop spans 14 amino acids. Trimming took off 3 bases at V and 3 bases at J, with 14 bases between the two ends. The V gene's germline CDR1 is DFQATT and CDR2 SNEGSKA (reference sequence). CDR3 DNA: TGCAGTGCTAGGCCCCTGGGGACGGACACTGAAGCTTTCTTT. The encoded protein is CSARPLGTDTEAFF.

Here the CDR3 reads CASSDLRQHSYEQYF. The DNA for the CDR3 is TGTGCCAGCAGTGACCTTAGGCAGCACTCCTACGAGCAGTACTTC. The chain links TRBV28 to TRBJ2-7; D is uncertain. V lost 5 bases and J 0 bases, leaving 14 bases between the germline ends. The CDR3 is 15 residues long. CDR1 MDHEN and CDR2 SYDVKM come from the germline V gene. Full variable domain (missing parts from reference TRBV28 and TRBJ2-7): DVKVTQSSRYLVKRTGEKVFLECVQDMDHENMFWYRQDPGLGLRLIYFSYDVKMKEKGDIPEGYSVSREKKERFSLILESASTNQTSMYLCASSDLRQHSYEQYFGPGTRLTVT.

The CDR3 bases are TGTGCCAGCAGCGCTATAGCGGGAGATATGAATGAGCAGTTCTTC. It specifies CASSAIAGDMNEQFF. This rearrangement joins TRBV7-9 to TRBJ2-1, with 9 bases fitting TRBD2. Per germline, CDR1 SEHNR and CDR2 FQNEAQ (reference sequence). This CDR3 contains 15 residues. V lost 5 bases, J lost 7 bases, and 9 bases stayed unmatched.

This clonotype occurred once. The rearrangement uses TRBV29-1 and TRBJ1-1; 8 nucleotides align to TRBD1. V trimming: 8 bases; J trimming: 1 base; junction bases outside the gene matches: 6. The CDR3 covers 13 residues. Germline V CDR1 and CDR2: SQVTM, ANQGSEA. The CDR3 DNA follows: TGCAGCCACCTGGGACAGGCGAACACTGAAGCTTTCTTT. The encoded protein is CSHLGQANTEAFF.

This clonotype was seen a few times. The chain recombines TRBV9 with TRBJ2-3; 11 bases are a match to TRBD2. CDR1 and CDR2 from the germline V gene are SGDLS and YYNGEE. The CDR3 consists of 19 residues. The ends lost 4 bases at V and 2 bases at J; junction bases unmatched: 15. CDR3 residues: CASSPTLGTSGYFTDTQYF. DNA of the CDR3: TGTGCCAGCAGCCCAACCTTAGGGACTAGCGGTTACTTCACAGATACGCAGTATTTT.

The chain recombines TRBV7-3 with TRBJ2-3; no firm D call. Germline V gene data show CDR1 as SGHTA and CDR2 as FQGTGA. Trimming took 0 bases from V and 4 from J, leaving 5 bases between them. This CDR3 has 13 residues. The CDR3 here is CASSLTPADTQYF. The CDR3 DNA follows: TGTGCCAGCAGCTTAACCCCTGCAGATACGCAGTATTTT.

V gene TRBV20-1 combines with J gene TRBJ1-4, with D maybe TRBD1 (6 bases). CDR1 and CDR2 (germline): DFQATT, SNEGSKA (reference sequence). The CDR3 covers 15 residues. V dropped 4 bases and J dropped 6 bases, with 18 bases sitting between them. This CDR3 reads CSAIQLQGYDEKLFF. CDR3 sequence (DNA): TGCAGTGCTATACAGTTACAGGGTTACGATGAAAAACTGTTTTTT.

This clonotype turned up a few times. The CDR3 DNA sequence: TGTGCCAGCAAGAGGGAACAGGTCGGGACCCAGTACTTC. Translating gives CASKREQVGTQYF. The chain recombines TRBV6-5 with TRBJ2-5, with D perhaps TRBD1 or TRBD2 (5 bases each). CDR3 length: 13 residues. V was pared by 7 bases and J by 7 bases, with 16 bases between. Germline values: CDR1 MNHEY, CDR2 SVGAGI.

The chain uses TRBV20-1 and TRBJ2-5, with D tentatively TRBD2 (6 bases). Germline V CDR1 and CDR2: DFQATT, SNEGSKA (reference sequence). This CDR3 has 16 residues. V lost 6 bases and J lost 6, with 26 bases in between. CDR3 loop: CSARSGRGTSGKTQYF. CDR3 nucleotides: TGCAGTGCCCGGTCTGGTCGGGGGACCTCCGGGAAGACCCAGTACTTC.

The J gene is TRBJ2-7, the V gene TRBV7-2; no clear D gene. V shed 0 bases and J shed 7 bases, with 22 bases lying between them. The germline gives CDR1 SGHTA, CDR2 FQGNSA. The CDR3 is 17 residues long. Here the CDR3 DNA reads TGTGCCAGCAGCTTAGCGGCCCGTTTAGTCAGGTACAATGAGCAGTACTTC. Translating it yields CASSLAARLVRYNEQYF.

This clonotype was found many times. The V gene is TRBV18, the J gene TRBJ2-7; D is unclear. CDR1 is KGHSH and CDR2 is LQKENI in the germline V gene. Trimming cost V 1 base and J 3 bases, with 16 bases left between them. CDR3 length equals 16 residues. DNA of the CDR3: TGTGCCAGCTCACCACTTCTGGGCCAGACTGACTACGAGCAGTACTTC. Translated: CASSPLLGQTDYEQYF.